The 30 T cell receptor beta chains below all came from one sample that was sequenced in a study of blood T cell repertoires in COVID-19. Using immunoSEQ multiplex PCR, the repertoire was profiled, and TCRdb retains in-frame clones only, with some absent. The table has roughly 70,000 clones, 70% to 90% seen once. Sequences were obtained from peripheral blood. These TCRs come from a woman of 80 years or more with acute or convalescent COVID-19.

The chain employs TRBV6-6 and TRBJ2-2; weak D call: TRBD2 (6 bases). The CDR3 has 16 residues. V was cut by 0 bases and J by 3 bases, with 11 bases left in between. Germline V gene sequence: CDR1 MNHNY, CDR2 SVGAGI (reference sequence). The CDR3 is CASSYSTGEYTGELFF. The CDR3 bases are TGTGCCAGCAGTTACTCTACGGGGGAGTACACCGGGGAGCTGTTTTTT.

This chain connects TRBV6-5 to TRBJ1-1; D is unresolved. Trimming pared 6 bases from V and 5 bases from J, leaving 13 bases between. There are 13 residues in the CDR3. CDR1 MNHEY and CDR2 SVGAGI come from the germline V gene. CDR3 DNA: TGTGCCAGCAGCTTCCTGGGAGGAACTGAAGCTTTCTTT. Translated: CASSFLGGTEAFF.

A single count supports this clone. In DNA form, the CDR3 reads TGTGCCAGTAGTAAATCCCAGACAGGGGTCAGCTCTGGGGCCAACGTCCTGACTTTC. Protein: CASSKSQTGVSSGANVLTF. This chain links TRBV19 with TRBJ2-6; 8 nucleotides match TRBD1. There are 19 residues in the CDR3. Germline V CDR1 and CDR2: LNHDA, SQIVND (reference sequence). Trimming removed 4 bases from V and 0 bases from J; junction bases left unmatched: 11.

About this clone: A read error may account for a junction end that differs from germline. The rearrangement uses TRBV9 and TRBJ1-5, with 9 nucleotides matching TRBD1. CDR3 length: 15 residues. Germline-derived CDR1 and CDR2 are SGDLS and YYNGEE. CDR3 loop: CASSVTGGTNQPQHF. The CDR3 DNA follows: TGTGCCAGCAGCGTGACAGGGGGTACCAATCAACCCCAGCATTTT.

This clone was observed a few times. The chain links TRBV3-1 (or the pseudogene TRBV3-2) to TRBJ1-1; TRBD1 matches at 7 bases. The CDR3 extends over 17 amino acids. Germline CDR1 is LGHDT and CDR2 is YNNKEL (reference sequence). The junction had 15 bases not matched to a gene; V was cut back by 4 bases and J by 4 bases. CDR3 nucleotides: TGTGCCAGCAGCCCTGTGGGACAGAACATGAAGGGCACTGAAGCTTTCTTT. This codes for CASSPVGQNMKGTEAFF.

The gene calls are TRBV28 and TRBJ1-5; 10 bases match TRBD1. Trimming at V came to 3 bases and at J to 2 bases, leaving 4 bases not matched to a gene. Germline loops: CDR1 MDHEN, CDR2 SYDVKM. CDR3 size: 16 residues. The DNA of the CDR3 is TGTGCCAGCAGTTTCGGGACAGGGGTTGGCAATCAGCCCCAGCATTTT. Protein product: CASSFGTGVGNQPQHF.

J is TRBJ2-7 and V is TRBV6-5, with 14 bases that match TRBD2. Germline V gives CDR1 MNHEY, CDR2 SVGAGI. The CDR3 is 15 amino acids. V shed 6 bases, J shed 5 bases, and the junction held 6 bases outside the gene matches. In DNA form, the CDR3 reads TGTGCCAGCAGACCCGGACTAGCGGGAGGTAACGAGCAGTACTTC. It codes for CASRPGLAGGNEQYF.

This clone was seen just once. The chain carries TRBV10-1 and TRBJ1-6; the D gene is possibly TRBD1 (6 bases). Trimming took off 3 bases at V and 7 bases at J, with 10 bases between the two ends. Germline lookup yields CDR1 WNHNN and CDR2 SYGVQD (reference sequence). The CDR3 totals 14 residues. The CDR3 DNA sequence: TGCGCCAGCAGTGAAGACAGGCCGAATTCACCCCTCCACTTT. This codes for CASSEDRPNSPLHF.

The genes are TRBV6-5 and TRBJ2-1; 7 nucleotides match TRBD1. The ends lost 7 bases at V and 0 bases at J; junction bases unmatched: 3. This CDR3 is 14 amino acids long. Germline V gene data show CDR1 as MNHEY and CDR2 as SVGAGI. CDR3 sequence: CASNAGGSYNEQFF. CDR3 nucleotides: TGTGCCAGCAACGCAGGGGGCTCCTACAATGAGCAGTTCTTC.

This chain links TRBV6-5 with TRBJ1-1, with 7 bases lining up with TRBD1. The V gene end was trimmed by 6 bases and the J gene end by 2 bases; junction bases not matched to a gene: 9. The CDR3 totals 15 residues. Germline V gene lookup returns CDR1 MNHEY and CDR2 SVGAGI. The CDR3 reads CASSRTGQRNTEAFF. The CDR3, as DNA: TGTGCCAGCAGCCGGACGGGACAGAGAAACACTGAAGCTTTCTTT.

The genes are TRBV10-3 and TRBJ1-5; D ambiguous. In germline, CDR1 is ENHRY, CDR2 SYGVKD. Trimming pared 2 bases from V and 11 bases from J, leaving 13 bases between. The CDR3 consists of 13 residues. CDR3 residues: CAISEIMTRAQHF. CDR3 nucleotide sequence: TGTGCCATCAGTGAGATCATGACGAGGGCCCAGCATTTT.

The chain combines TRBV15 with TRBJ1-3; D not certain. CDR3 size: 15 residues. The germline V and J ends were trimmed by 0 bases and 2 bases, with 8 bases remaining between them. The germline gives CDR1 LNHNV, CDR2 YYDKDF (reference sequence). CDR3 nucleotide sequence: TGTGCCACCAGCAGAGATCGACTTACTGGAAACACCATATATTTT. It codes for CATSRDRLTGNTIYF.

V is TRBV28 and J is TRBJ2-7; 7 nucleotides match TRBD2. Trimming removed 5 bases from V and 5 bases from J; junction bases left unmatched: 12. Germline V gene lookup returns CDR1 MDHEN and CDR2 SYDVKM. This CDR3 is 15 amino acids long. CDR3 amino acids: CASSRSWGGVNEQYF. CDR3 nucleotide sequence: TGTGCCAGCAGTAGATCGTGGGGGGGAGTCAACGAGCAGTACTTC. The full variable domain, completed using reference TRBV28 and TRBJ2-7, is DVKVTQSSRYLVKRTGEKVFLECVQDMDHENMFWYRQDPGLGLRLIYFSYDVKMKEKGDIPEGYSVSREKKERFSLILESASTNQTSMYLCASSRSWGGVNEQYFGPGTRLTVT.

This clone showed up just once. This chain joins TRBV28 and TRBJ1-1; D is undetermined. V was pared by 4 bases and J by 5 bases, with 5 bases between. Germline lookup yields CDR1 MDHEN and CDR2 SYDVKM. The CDR3 length is 11 residues. The CDR3 sequence: CASSWETEAFF. The CDR3 DNA follows: TGTGCCAGCAGTTGGGAGACTGAAGCTTTCTTT.

The rearrangement uses TRBV18 and TRBJ2-5, with a tentative D call TRBD2 (6 bases). Trimming pared 8 bases from V and 5 bases from J, leaving 21 bases between. CDR3 length: 15 amino acids. Germline V lookup: CDR1 KGHSH, CDR2 LQKENI. DNA for the CDR3: TGTGCCAGCACCCAAGTCGGGCTTAGCGGTGAGACCCAGTACTTC. Its translation: CASTQVGLSGETQYF.

The chain couples TRBV5-1 to TRBJ2-3, with 9 bases lining up with TRBD2. CDR3 length equals 15 residues. The germline V gene has CDR1 SGHRS and CDR2 YFSETQ. V shed 4 bases and J 1 base; nucleotides not matched to a gene: 4. CDR3 amino acids: CASSIAGVRTDTQYF. DNA of the CDR3: TGCGCCAGCAGCATAGCGGGAGTCCGCACAGATACGCAGTATTTT.

The genes are TRBV6-2 or TRBV6-3 and TRBJ2-1; D might be TRBD2 (6 bases). The CDR3 is 21 amino acids. Germline CDR1 MNHEY, CDR2 SVGEGT. V dropped 0 bases and J dropped 2 bases, with 26 bases sitting between them. CDR3 residues: CASSYSYQAGRLASTYNEQFF. CDR3 nucleotides: TGTGCCAGCAGTTACTCGTATCAAGCGGGCAGGCTAGCGTCCACCTACAATGAGCAGTTCTTC.

The CDR3 is CATSDPPLRTGNQPQHF. The CDR3 DNA reads as TGTGCCACCAGTGATCCACCTCTTCGGACAGGCAATCAGCCCCAGCATTTT. The chain couples TRBV24-1 to TRBJ1-5; a possible D gene is TRBD1 (6 bases). This CDR3 contains 17 residues. V lost 3 bases and J lost 2, with 16 bases in between. Germline V gene sequence: CDR1 KGHDR, CDR2 SFDVKD.

The chain combines TRBV2 with TRBJ1-2, with 11 bases identical to TRBD1. The CDR3 runs to 16 residues. Germline V gives CDR1 SNHLY, CDR2 FYNNEI. Germline trimming cut 5 bases from V and 7 bases from J; bases unmatched to any gene: 12. CDR3 nucleotides: TGTGCCAGCAGTCCTTGTGAAGGACAGGGGGCCAGTGGCTACACCTTC. This codes for CASSPCEGQGASGYTF.

This CDR3 reads CATGQRIGYTF. In DNA, the CDR3 is TGTGCCACCGGACAGAGGATTGGCTACACCTTC. The chain recombines TRBV28 with TRBJ1-2; D may be TRBD1 (6 bases). The V end was cut by 10 bases, the J end by 7 bases, with 13 bases between. The CDR3 covers 11 residues. Germline CDR1 is MDHEN and CDR2 is SYDVKM.

The chain carries TRBV5-1 and TRBJ2-1, with 13 bases identical to TRBD2. Germline V CDR1 and CDR2: SGHRS, YFSETQ. The CDR3 is made up of 15 amino acids. Trimming at V came to 5 bases and at J to 8 bases, leaving 7 bases not matched to a gene. The CDR3 protein is CASRQSGLAGDEQFF. The CDR3 nucleotides read TGCGCCAGCAGACAATCCGGACTAGCGGGAGATGAGCAGTTCTTC.

This chain uses TRBV11-3 with TRBJ1-1; D not certain. V shed 2 bases and J shed 10 bases, with 14 bases lying between them. The length of the CDR3 is 13 residues. The germline gives CDR1 SGHNT, CDR2 YENEEA. The CDR3 DNA reads TGTGCCAGCAGCTTACACAGAGCGGGAGTAGCTTTCTTT. Protein: CASSLHRAGVAFF.

This chain joins TRBV19 and TRBJ1-1, with D possibly being TRBD1 (5 bases). V dropped 1 base and J dropped 1 base, with 10 bases sitting between them. Germline V gene sequence: CDR1 LNHDA, CDR2 SQIVND (reference sequence). The CDR3 consists of 15 residues. The CDR3 bases are TGTGCCAGTAGTATAGGAGGACAATGGAACACTGAAGCTTTCTTT. Residues: CASSIGGQWNTEAFF. The variable domain in full, with the rest retrieved from reference TRBV19 and TRBJ1-1, is DGGITQSPKYLFRKEGQNVTLSCEQNLNHDAMYWYRQDPGQGLRLIYYSQIVNDFQKGDIAEGYSVSREKKESFPLTVTSAQKNPTAFYLCASSIGGQWNTEAFFGQGTRLTVV.

The chain links TRBV25-1 to TRBJ1-3, with D possibly being TRBD1 (6 bases). CDR3 size: 14 residues. Germline CDR1 reads MGHDK; CDR2 reads SYGVNS. With 8 bases removed from V and 3 bases from J, the gap between germline ends came to 14 bases. Here the CDR3 reads CASANPGVGNTIYF. As DNA, the CDR3 is TGTGCCAGCGCCAATCCAGGGGTTGGAAACACCATATATTTT.

The chain is built from TRBV7-9 and TRBJ2-2; tentative D call: TRBD1 (6 bases). The germline V gene has CDR1 SEHNR and CDR2 FQNEAQ (reference sequence). Trimming pared 2 bases from V and 0 bases from J, leaving 10 bases between. The CDR3 runs 16 residues. The chain's CDR3 is CASSLLGAANTGELFF. CDR3 in DNA: TGTGCCAGCAGCTTATTGGGGGCAGCGAACACCGGGGAGCTGTTTTTT.

The J gene is TRBJ1-1, the V gene TRBV5-1, with 9 bases lining up with TRBD1. Trimming removed 0 bases from V and 2 bases from J; junction bases left unmatched: 5. This CDR3 region has 16 residues. CDR1 and CDR2 from the germline V gene are SGHRS and YFSETQ. In DNA form, the CDR3 reads TGCGCCAGCAGCTTGGAAGGGACAGGGATTAACACTGAAGCTTTCTTT. Translated: CASSLEGTGINTEAFF.

J is TRBJ1-5 and V is TRBV12-3 or TRBV12-4, with D uncertain. V gave up 5 bases and J gave up 9 bases, with 14 bases separating them. The CDR3 spans 13 residues. The chain's CDR3 is CASSLTSPGPQHF. As DNA, the CDR3 is TGTGCCAGCAGTCTAACCTCCCCAGGGCCCCAGCATTTT.

V is TRBV19 and J is TRBJ1-6, with D maybe TRBD1 (6 bases). In germline, CDR1 is LNHDA, CDR2 SQIVND (reference sequence). The CDR3 runs 13 residues. With 6 bases removed from V and 7 bases from J, the gap between germline ends came to 10 bases. The DNA of the CDR3 is TGTGCCAGTAGGACAGGCACCAATTCACCCCTCCACTTT. This translates into CASRTGTNSPLHF.

V is TRBV2 and J is TRBJ1-5; D perhaps matches TRBD1 (6 bases). The CDR3 spans 14 residues. The germline V and J ends were trimmed by 7 bases and 2 bases, with 12 bases remaining between them. Per the germline V gene, CDR1 is SNHLY and CDR2 is FYNNEI. Here the CDR3 DNA reads TGTGCCAGCACGGGGGGCTGGGGCAATCAGCCCCAGCATTTT. Translation gives CASTGGWGNQPQHF. Full variable domain (outside the CDR3, taken from reference TRBV2 and TRBJ1-5): EPEVTQTPSHQVTQMGQEVILRCVPISNHLYFYWYRQILGQKVEFLVSFYNNEISEKSEIFDDQFSVERPDGSNFTLKIRSTKLEDSAMYFCASTGGWGNQPQHFGDGTRLSIL.

In this sample, this clone turned up once. The genes are TRBV2 and TRBJ1-5, with D possibly being TRBD1 (5 bases). The CDR3 length is 14 residues. V dropped 7 bases and J dropped 7 bases, with 17 bases sitting between them. The germline gives CDR1 SNHLY, CDR2 FYNNEI. The CDR3, as DNA: TGTGCCAGCAAGAGGGAGGGAAGGGACCAGCCCCAGCATTTT. Translated: CASKREGRDQPQHF.